The next 13 T cell receptor beta chains were all read from a single sample in a study of T-cell reconstitution after alpha-beta-depleted transplantation in children. Preparation of the TCRbeta library involved a method that used unique molecular identifiers. TCRdb reprocessed the PCR reads via MiXCR and lists one record per CDR3 protein. This table holds 350,000 to 500,000 distinct CDR3 sequences, approximately 42% found once. The sample in question was PBMCs, obtained before TCRalphabeta/CD19-depleted stem cell transplant. The origin of the receptors is a girl aged 2-10 years with aplastic anemia, due to receive a stem cell transplant.

V usage is TRBV10-3 and J usage is TRBJ1-1; D call uncertain. V shed 7 bases and J shed 1 base, with 10 bases lying between them. The germline V gene has CDR1 ENHRY and CDR2 SYGVKD. CDR3 length equals 13 residues. CDR3 sequence: CAINGAENTEAFF. The CDR3 DNA reads as TGTGCCATCAACGGAGCAGAGAACACTGAAGCTTTCTTT.

This clonotype was counted once. V gene TRBV5-4 combines with J gene TRBJ2-3; 8 nucleotides align to TRBD2. Germline assignment: CDR1 SGHNT and CDR2 YYREEE (reference sequence). V lost 0 bases, J lost 0 bases, and 9 bases stayed unmatched. This CDR3 spans 18 amino acids. CDR3 coding DNA: TGTGCCAGCAGCTTGGGTCTAGCGGGTGGTTCTAGCACAGATACGCAGTATTTT. This encodes CASSLGLAGGSSTDTQYF.

About this clonotype itself: No DNA is shown, since the ends of the CDR3 on it are uncertain; the CDR3 is the one TCRdb lists. The rearrangement links TRBV5-6 to TRBJ2-3; the D call of TRBD1 is as the table states it, not checked on the DNA. From its first to its last residue, the CDR3 has 13 amino acids. The V gene's germline CDR1 is SGHDT and CDR2 YYEEEE. This CDR3 reads CASSWGTGTDGYF.

The chain combines TRBV20-1 with TRBJ2-5, with 14 bases aligning to TRBD2. CDR3 size: 14 residues. V lost 4 bases and J lost 4; bases outside the gene matches: 2. CDR1 is DFQATT and CDR2 is SNEGSKA in the germline V gene (reference sequence). CDR3 bases: TGCAGTGCTATAGGACTAGCGGGAGGAGAGACCCAGTACTTC. Translation: CSAIGLAGGETQYF.

J is TRBJ1-2 and V is TRBV20-1; D uncertain. There are 14 residues in the CDR3. The germline V gene encodes CDR1 DFQATT and CDR2 SNEGSKA (reference sequence). Trimming stripped 5 bases from V and 5 bases from J, with 18 bases between. The DNA of the CDR3 is TGCAGTGCTCCCATGACCGGGAACCAGTATGGCTACACCTTC. Its protein is CSAPMTGNQYGYTF.

The chain couples TRBV20-1 to TRBJ1-5; D might be TRBD1 (6 bases). Germline V CDR1 and CDR2: DFQATT, SNEGSKA (reference sequence). Trimming stripped 2 bases from V and 7 bases from J, with 18 bases between. This CDR3 contains 15 residues. CDR3: CSARRAGRGRQPQHF. CDR3 DNA sequence: TGCAGTGCTAGAAGGGCGGGCAGGGGACGCCAGCCCCAGCATTTT.

J is TRBJ2-7 and V is TRBV18; D may be TRBD2 (5 bases). The germline V gene encodes CDR1 KGHSH and CDR2 LQKENI. V dropped 3 bases and J dropped 6 bases, with 12 bases sitting between them. The CDR3 spans 13 residues. The CDR3 nucleotides are TGTGCCAGCTCACCCAAACTAGGCTCCGAGCAGTACTTC. It translates to CASSPKLGSEQYF.

Only a few counts were recorded for this clonotype. V is TRBV2 and J is TRBJ2-5; D unclear. The CDR3 is 13 residues long. The germline V gene encodes CDR1 SNHLY and CDR2 FYNNEI. Trimming left V 4 bases short and J 1 base short, with 7 bases between. The CDR3 sequence: CASSVVGQETQYF. CDR3 sequence (DNA): TGTGCCAGCAGTGTCGTCGGCCAAGAGACCCAGTACTTC.

This chain uses TRBV10-3 with TRBJ2-7; D possibly corresponds to TRBD2 (6 bases). Germline V gene data show CDR1 as ENHRY and CDR2 as SYGVKD. The CDR3 loop spans 15 amino acids. The V end was cut by 3 bases, the J end by 0 bases, with 12 bases between. CDR3 sequence reads: CAISDRDFSSYEQYF. CDR3 nucleotide sequence: TGTGCCATCAGTGACCGGGACTTCAGCTCCTACGAGCAGTACTTC.

This clonotype was detected many times. The CDR3 coding sequence is TGTGCCAGCACCCAAGGGCAGAATAACAATGAGCAGTTCTTC. Protein: CASTQGQNNNEQFF. The chain employs TRBV7-2 and TRBJ2-1; D is ambiguous. Germline assignment: CDR1 SGHTA and CDR2 FQGNSA. CDR3 length equals 14 residues. Trimming pared 7 bases from V and 5 bases from J, leaving 15 bases between.

This clonotype was picked up many times. The chain carries TRBV14 and TRBJ2-1, with D tentatively TRBD2 (6 bases). Trimming removed 0 bases from V and 6 bases from J, with 12 bases in between. The CDR3 runs to 15 residues. The germline V gene encodes CDR1 SGHDN and CDR2 FVKESK. The CDR3 reads CASSQDKLAANEQFF. CDR3 nucleotide sequence: TGTGCCAGCAGCCAAGATAAACTAGCCGCCAATGAGCAGTTCTTC.

On this clonotype: Germline is not matched at one junction end, which may reflect a read error. The chain has TRBV20-1 and TRBJ2-7, with 7 bases that match TRBD2. The CDR3 is 15 amino acids. The germline V gene encodes CDR1 DFQATT and CDR2 SNEGSKA (reference sequence). The CDR3 loop is CSAREGAGVSYEQYF. In nucleotides, the CDR3 is TGCAGTGCGAGAGAGGGCGCGGGAGTGTCCTACGAGCAGTACTTC.

This sequence joins TRBV20-1 and TRBJ1-3; D not resolved. The germline CDR1 and CDR2 sequences are DFQATT and SNEGSKA (reference sequence). This CDR3 is built from 16 residues. V lost 1 base, J lost 0 bases, and 13 bases lay in between. CDR3 residues: CSARVFVASSGNTIYF. CDR3 nucleotides: TGCAGTGCTAGAGTTTTTGTGGCGAGCTCTGGAAACACCATATATTTT.